These 6 T cell receptor beta chains were all obtained from the same sample, sequenced in a study of breast tumors, draining lymph nodes, adjacent tissues. TCRdb used MiXCR to reprocess the multiplex PCR reads, holding one entry per CDR3 protein. The table shows tens of thousands of distinct CDR3 sequences, with 20% to 25% occurring only once. Specimen: breast tumor tissue. The source is a female donor with breast cancer. Some clones in this sample may be carry-over from other donors' samples.

Many counts were recorded for this clonotype. The chain joins TRBV7-3 to TRBJ2-3; TRBD2 matches at 9 bases. CDR1 is SGHTA, CDR2 FQGTGA, per germline. The CDR3 is 14 residues long. V shed 5 bases, J shed 3 bases, and the junction held 3 bases outside the gene matches. CDR3 residues: CASSPAGGTDTQYF. The CDR3 nucleotides read TGTGCCAGCAGCCCAGCGGGGGGTACAGATACGCAGTATTTT.

The chain links TRBV28 to TRBJ1-5; 10 bases align to TRBD1. Germline V gene sequence: CDR1 MDHEN, CDR2 SYDVKM. The V segment lost 8 bases and the J segment 4 bases; nucleotides outside the gene matches: 8. The CDR3 contains 15 residues. The CDR3 protein is CASHYGTGENQPQHF. As DNA, the CDR3 is TGTGCCAGCCACTACGGGACAGGGGAGAATCAGCCCCAGCATTTT.

The V and J genes are TRBV4-2 and TRBJ1-1, with TRBD1 matching 7 bases. Germline CDR1 LGHNA, CDR2 YNFKEQ. The CDR3 runs 13 residues. Trimming took 5 bases from V and 5 from J; bases not matched to a gene: 5. The CDR3 spells CASSATGETEAFF. For the CDR3, the DNA is TGTGCCAGCAGCGCTACAGGGGAGACTGAAGCTTTCTTT.

There are many counts of this clonotype. The chain employs TRBV28 and TRBJ2-7; 7 positions agree with TRBD1. V trimming: 6 bases; J trimming: 4 bases; junction bases outside the gene matches: 9. Germline CDR1 and CDR2: MDHEN and SYDVKM. The CDR3 is 14 amino acids. The CDR3 sequence: CASRTGTADYEQYF. For the CDR3, the DNA is TGTGCCAGCAGAACCGGGACAGCCGATTACGAGCAGTACTTC.

The chain is built from TRBV7-9 and TRBJ2-3; unclear D gene. The germline CDR1 and CDR2 sequences are SEHNR and FQNEAQ (reference sequence). Trimming cost V 5 bases and J 4 bases, with 10 bases left between them. The CDR3 runs to 13 residues. CDR3 region: CASSQTRPDTQYF. Written as DNA, the CDR3 is TGTGCCAGCAGCCAAACCCGTCCAGATACGCAGTATTTT.

This clonotype came up many times. The J gene is TRBJ2-7, the V gene TRBV12-3 or TRBV12-4; possibly TRBD2 for D (5 bases). V lost 3 bases and J lost 3, with 15 bases in between. The CDR3 is 15 amino acids. CDR3 sequence reads: CASSFGAVGGYEQYF. CDR3 in DNA: TGTGCCAGCAGTTTCGGAGCCGTAGGAGGCTACGAGCAGTACTTC.